The entry below describes one T cell receptor (beta chain). Sequencing was performed with immunoSEQ multiplex PCR; in TCRdb, only in-frame clones are kept and a portion is missing. The repertoire has around 140,000 clones, about 86% of them found once; the top ten carry 2.4%. The data originate from a study of blood T cell repertoires in COVID-19. Study-wide background: Sites across the United States, Italy and Spain contributed samples from acute and convalescent COVID-19.

CDR1 and CDR2 from the germline V gene are GTSNPN and SVGIG (reference sequence). The CDR3 loop spans 15 amino acids. Participant reports of clinical history set cohort assignment. The rearrangement links TRBV30 to TRBJ2-2, with TRBD1 matching 9 bases. The sequencing input was PBMCs or T cells enriched from blood (not recorded which). This clonotype originated in a man aged 35 to 55 with acute COVID-19. Written as DNA, the CDR3 is TGTGCTTTCATGGGGGGGACAGGGCGAACCGGGGAGCTGTTTTTT. This translates into CAFMGGTGRTGELFF.